Below are 3 T cell receptor beta chains sequenced from a single sample in a study of T cells in women clearing cervical HPV infection. Data came from immunoSEQ multiplex PCR; TCRdb stores just in-frame clones and leaves some out. This sample's table has tens of thousands of clones. Sequencing used blood buffy coat. The receptors come from a woman between 18 and 75 years old with a cervical HPV16 infection that either progressed to CIN3+ or cleared (not recorded which).

Details on this clone: The sequenced fragment ends 3 residues before the CDR3 boundary, so the rest is inferred from the germline J gene. The rearrangement joins TRBV7-9 to TRBJ2-7; D call uncertain. Germline loops: CDR1 SEHNR, CDR2 FQNEAQ (reference sequence). V dropped 1 base and J dropped 5 bases, with 12 bases sitting between them. This CDR3 has 14 residues. CDR3 bases read: TGTGCCAGCAGCTTAGGGATAAGGGCCCACGAG. The encoded protein is CASSLGIRAHE. Given in full, the CDR3 is CASSLGIRAHEQYF.

A remark on this clone: Read sequence stops 3 residues before the CDR3 end, and the germline J gene provides the missing end. The rearrangement uses TRBV20-1 and TRBJ1-6; TRBD1 matches at 9 bases. The CDR3 has 14 residues. In germline, CDR1 is DFQATT, CDR2 SNEGSKA (reference sequence). V was pared by 5 bases and J by 10 bases, with 9 bases of the junction left unmatched. The CDR3 bases that were read are TGCAGTGCTGAGGGACAGGGAAGGGGCTCACCC. Its translation: CSAEGQGRGSP. Given in full, the CDR3 is CSAEGQGRGSPLHF.

For this clone: The CDR3 end falls 3 residues outside the read, so it is completed with the germline J gene. The chain combines TRBV6-1 with TRBJ2-7, with 9 bases lining up with TRBD1. Germline loops: CDR1 MNHNS, CDR2 SASEGT. The CDR3 runs to 17 residues. The V and J ends lost 1 base and 4 bases, in that order; junction bases with no gene match: 11. The CDR3 loop reads CASSEDRYGQGRYEQYF. The DNA read from the CDR3 is TGTGCCAGCAGTGAAGACCGTTATGGACAGGGGCGGTACGAG.